The 22 T cell receptor beta chains in this list originate from one sample, sequenced in a study of PD-1 blockade in classical Hodgkin lymphoma (dated by TCRdb to between 2020 and 2021). The sample's time point label, in plain terms: cycle 4 day 1 (C4D1), after less than 7 weeks of nivolumab. All trial patients had relapsed after autologous stem cell transplantation, with cohorts A, B and C differing in prior brentuximab vedotin exposure. Libraries were built with the immunoSEQ multiplex PCR assay. TCRdb's version of the immuneACCESS table is confined to in-frame rearrangements and falls short of the full clone set. An unresolved V gene accounts for under half of the shortfall where checked; the remainder is of unknown origin. The sample table lists some 48,000 clones, about 80% of them with a count of one. The leading ten clones occupy 15% to 20% of the sample. The sample in question was peripheral blood mononuclear cells (PBMCs), obtained before the fourth cycle of nivolumab. These receptors were collected from a human donor with classical Hodgkin lymphoma.

This chain uses TRBV7-9 with TRBJ2-5; 9 bases map to TRBD1. Germline loops: CDR1 SEHNR, CDR2 FQNEAQ (reference sequence). CDR3 length equals 15 residues. V lost 6 bases and J lost 5; bases outside the gene matches: 10. DNA for the CDR3: TGTGCCAGCAGGGGGGGACAGGGAAGTTTGGAGACCCAGTACTTC. Amino acid sequence: CASRGGQGSLETQYF.

This chain connects TRBV30 to TRBJ1-1; TRBD1 aligns across 8 bases. Trimming removed 4 bases from V and 3 bases from J; junction bases left unmatched: 10. There are 15 residues in the CDR3. Germline-derived CDR1 and CDR2 are GTSNPN and SVGIG (reference sequence). This CDR3 is CAWMRVYRGDTEAFF. CDR3 sequence (DNA): TGTGCCTGGATGCGAGTTTACAGGGGGGACACTGAAGCTTTCTTT. The full variable domain, with the rest looked up from reference TRBV30 and TRBJ1-1, is SQTIHQWPATLVQPVGSPLSLECTVEGTSNPNLYWYRQAAGRGLQLLFYSVGIGQISSEVPQNLSASRPQDRQFILSSKKLLLSDSGFYLCAWMRVYRGDTEAFFGQGTRLTVV.

The chain carries TRBV7-2 and TRBJ2-3; no clear D. The V and J ends lost 5 bases and 3 bases respectively, with 3 bases between them. CDR3 length: 11 amino acids. Germline V CDR1 and CDR2: SGHTA, FQGNSA. The CDR3: CASSRTDTQYF. The CDR3 DNA follows: TGTGCCAGCAGCCGAACAGATACGCAGTATTTT.

V gene TRBV30 combines with J gene TRBJ1-1; TRBD1 aligns across 7 bases. Germline V gene lookup returns CDR1 GTSNPN and CDR2 SVGIG (reference sequence). The CDR3 extends over 14 amino acids. V shed 4 bases, J shed 4 bases, and the junction held 9 bases outside the gene matches. The CDR3 sequence is CAWKGMGDSTEAFF. The CDR3 DNA reads as TGTGCCTGGAAGGGGATGGGGGACAGCACTGAAGCTTTCTTT.

This sequence joins TRBV30 and TRBJ1-6, with D unresolved. Trimming pared 3 bases from V and 8 bases from J, leaving 8 bases between. This CDR3 contains 12 residues. Germline V lookup: CDR1 GTSNPN, CDR2 SVGIG (reference sequence). The CDR3 region has the DNA TGTGCCTGGAGGAGCGGCCATTCACCCCTCCACTTT. The encoded protein is CAWRSGHSPLHF.

The chain uses TRBV29-1 and TRBJ1-2; possible D gene TRBD1, 6 bases. Trimming shortened V by 6 bases and J by 7 bases, and 18 bases separated the two germline ends. Per the germline V gene, CDR1 is SQVTM and CDR2 is ANQGSEA. The CDR3 covers 13 residues. CDR3 nucleotide sequence: TGCAGCGTCCGCCGCGGGGGGCTTCCTGGCTACACCTTC. Residues: CSVRRGGLPGYTF. Variable domain in full (rest from reference TRBV29-1 and TRBJ1-2): SAVISQKPSRDICQRGTSLTIQCQVDSQVTMMFWYRQQPGQSLTLIATANQGSEATYESGFVIDKFPISRPNLTFSTLTVSNMSPEDSSIYLCSVRRGGLPGYTFGSGTRLTVV.

The chain is built from TRBV19 and TRBJ2-1; tentatively, D is TRBD2 (5 bases). This CDR3 has 15 amino acids. Germline V gene lookup returns CDR1 LNHDA and CDR2 SQIVND (reference sequence). Trimming cost V 3 bases and J 0 bases, with 9 bases left between them. The CDR3 loop reads CASSIEGISYNEQFF. In DNA, the CDR3 is TGTGCCAGTAGTATTGAGGGAATCTCCTACAATGAGCAGTTCTTC. The full variable domain, rest sourced from reference TRBV19 and TRBJ2-1, is DGGITQSPKYLFRKEGQNVTLSCEQNLNHDAMYWYRQDPGQGLRLIYYSQIVNDFQKGDIAEGYSVSREKKESFPLTVTSAQKNPTAFYLCASSIEGISYNEQFFGPGTRLTVL.

The V gene is TRBV21-1, the J gene TRBJ2-3; TRBD1 is the table's D call, not checked against the DNA. TRBV21-1 is designated a pseudogene. There are 16 residues in the CDR3. CDR3 sequence (DNA): TGTGCCAGCAGCAAAGGGACAGGGGGAAACACAGATACGCAGTATTTT. It is translated as CASSKGTGGNTDTQYF.

V and J are TRBV18 and TRBJ2-7; 9 bases are a match to TRBD1. V trimming: 6 bases; J trimming: 9 bases; junction bases outside the gene matches: 12. Germline V gives CDR1 KGHSH, CDR2 LQKENI. The CDR3 has 14 residues. CDR3 DNA: TGTGCCAGCTCCCCGGAGGGACAGGGAGTCGGGCAGTACTTC. This encodes CASSPEGQGVGQYF.

The V call is TRBV27, the J call TRBJ2-6, with D possibly being TRBD1 (7 bases). The CDR3 is 17 amino acids. The germline gives CDR1 MNHEY, CDR2 SMNVEV (reference sequence). Trimming pared 6 bases from V and 4 bases from J, leaving 19 bases between. The CDR3 coding sequence is TGTGCCAGCAGCCCTCCCGGAGGGGGCGCAGGGGCCAACGTCCTGACTTTC. Translated, it gives CASSPPGGGAGANVLTF.

V gene TRBV19 combines with J gene TRBJ1-3; D is undetermined. The V gene lost 7 bases and the J gene lost 7 bases, with 14 bases spanning the gap. The CDR3 is made up of 13 amino acids. The V gene's germline CDR1 is LNHDA and CDR2 SQIVND (reference sequence). CDR3 region: CASIPSVLNTIYF. CDR3 bases: TGTGCCAGTATCCCGTCTGTCCTGAACACCATATATTTT.

The chain is built from TRBV11-2 and TRBJ1-1; maybe TRBD1 (5 bases). Between the trimmed V and J ends, which lost 1 base and 8 bases, there was a span of 14 bases. The CDR3 consists of 14 residues. The germline V gene encodes CDR1 SGHAT and CDR2 FQNNGV. CDR3 DNA: TGTGCCAGCAGCTTAGCCTCCCGGACACCCGAAGCTTTCTTT. Protein: CASSLASRTPEAFF.

This chain connects TRBV27 to TRBJ2-3; 15 positions match TRBD2. The V gene's germline CDR1 is MNHEY and CDR2 SMNVEV (reference sequence). The V and J ends lost 2 bases and 1 base, in that order; junction bases with no gene match: 13. CDR3 size: 21 residues. CDR3 protein: CASSLALYPGLAGGGTDTQYF. The DNA of the CDR3 is TGTGCCAGCAGTTTAGCCCTATATCCGGGACTAGCGGGAGGTGGCACAGATACGCAGTATTTT.

This chain connects TRBV30 to TRBJ1-5; no clear D. This CDR3 has 15 residues. The V gene lost 2 bases and the J gene lost 0 bases, with 11 bases spanning the gap. The germline gives CDR1 GTSNPN, CDR2 SVGIG (reference sequence). CDR3 DNA: TGTGCCTGGAGTAGGGCTCCGATTAGCAATCAGCCCCAGCATTTT. Amino acid sequence: CAWSRAPISNQPQHF. The full variable domain, completed using reference TRBV30 and TRBJ1-5, is SQTIHQWPATLVQPVGSPLSLECTVEGTSNPNLYWYRQAAGRGLQLLFYSVGIGQISSEVPQNLSASRPQDRQFILSSKKLLLSDSGFYLCAWSRAPISNQPQHFGDGTRLSIL.

J is TRBJ1-1 and V is TRBV5-1, with 9 bases aligning to TRBD1. The CDR3 covers 15 residues. V lost 6 bases, J lost 5 bases, and 11 bases stayed unmatched. Germline lookup yields CDR1 SGHRS and CDR2 YFSETQ. CDR3 in DNA: TGCGCCAGCATGCCGGGACAGGGAAAAGGGACTGAAGCTTTCTTT. It yields the protein CASMPGQGKGTEAFF.

The CDR3 is CASSSQRTGGERAGYTF. DNA of the CDR3: TGTGCCAGCAGCTCCCAACGGACAGGGGGCGAGAGGGCGGGCTACACCTTC. The gene calls are TRBV28 and TRBJ1-2; 11 bases are shared with TRBD1. Germline assignment: CDR1 MDHEN and CDR2 SYDVKM. The CDR3 extends over 17 amino acids. V was clipped by 6 bases and J by 8 bases; unmatched bases: 17.

This clone was observed a handful of times. The chain has TRBV7-2 and TRBJ2-7, with 8 bases matching TRBD1. CDR3 length: 14 amino acids. Losses at the gene ends were 2 bases for V and 6 bases for J; bases not matched to a gene: 6. The V gene's germline CDR1 is SGHTA and CDR2 FQGNSA. This CDR3 is CASSLLGQGIEQYF. CDR3 DNA sequence: TGTGCCAGCAGCTTACTCGGACAGGGAATCGAGCAGTACTTC.

The V gene is TRBV2, the J gene TRBJ1-4; D gene ambiguous. The CDR3 has 12 residues. Trimming took 2 bases from V and 6 from J, leaving 4 bases between them. Germline lookup yields CDR1 SNHLY and CDR2 FYNNEI. CDR3 loop: CASSESDEKLFF. The CDR3 DNA reads as TGTGCCAGCAGTGAAAGCGATGAAAAACTGTTTTTT.

The chain combines TRBV19 with TRBJ1-2; D not resolved. The V and J ends lost 4 bases and 4 bases respectively, with 13 bases between them. The CDR3 contains 14 residues. Looked up from germline, CDR1 is LNHDA and CDR2 is SQIVND (reference sequence). CDR3 protein: CASSTSWGGYGYTF. In nucleotides, the CDR3 is TGTGCCAGTAGTACTTCCTGGGGTGGCTATGGCTACACCTTC. Full variable domain (missing parts from reference TRBV19 and TRBJ1-2): DGGITQSPKYLFRKEGQNVTLSCEQNLNHDAMYWYRQDPGQGLRLIYYSQIVNDFQKGDIAEGYSVSREKKESFPLTVTSAQKNPTAFYLCASSTSWGGYGYTFGSGTRLTVV.

The chain recombines TRBV4-2 with TRBJ2-4, with 15 nucleotides matching TRBD2. Trimming cost V 1 base and J 0 bases; bases outside gene matches: 7. The V gene's germline CDR1 is LGHNA and CDR2 YNFKEQ. The CDR3 consists of 20 residues. CDR3 region: CASSQGTSGRASLAKNIQYF. In DNA form, the CDR3 reads TGTGCCAGCAGCCAAGGGACTAGCGGGAGGGCCTCCCTAGCCAAAAACATTCAGTACTTC.

The J gene is TRBJ1-2, the V gene TRBV10-3; D call uncertain. CDR1 is ENHRY, CDR2 SYGVKD, per germline. This CDR3 is built from 14 residues. Trimming removed 3 bases at V and 1 base at J, with 9 bases between. DNA for the CDR3: TGTGCCATCAGTGAAAGCGCGATTAACTATGGCTACACCTTC. Its translation: CAISESAINYGYTF.

The chain couples TRBV9 to TRBJ2-1; weak D call: TRBD1 (6 bases). V lost 4 bases to trimming and J lost 4 bases, with 15 bases between them. CDR1 and CDR2 (germline): SGDLS, YYNGEE. There are 15 residues in the CDR3. CDR3 nucleotide sequence: TGTGCCAGCAGCTACAGGGAAGGGATTTACAATGAGCAGTTCTTC. Translation: CASSYREGIYNEQFF. Variable domain in full (rest from reference TRBV9 and TRBJ2-1): DSGVTQTPKHLITATGQRVTLRCSPRSGDLSVYWYQQSLDQGLQFLIQYYNGEERAKGNILERFSAQQFPDLHSELNLSSLELGDSALYFCASSYREGIYNEQFFGPGTRLTVL.